Below, 9 T cell receptor beta chains from the same sample are listed, as sequenced in a study of naive and memory T cell subsets. A UMI-containing oligonucleotide was joined by 3' ligation to the TCR cDNA template. Four PCR rounds used nested alpha and beta constant region primers plus the SP2 primer. TCRdb reprocessed the 5' RACE reads with MiXCR, giving one entry per CDR3 protein. The profile shows roughly 56,000 distinct CDR3 sequences, about 7.2% of them singletons. These receptors all stem from a male donor in good health.

This clonotype was counted between two and nine times. The gene calls are TRBV20-1 and TRBJ2-5; the D call may be TRBD1 or TRBD2 (5 bases each). Trimming removed 4 bases at V and 5 bases at J, with 23 bases between. The CDR3 spans 16 residues. CDR1 is DFQATT, CDR2 SNEGSKA, per germline (reference sequence). CDR3 in amino acids: CSAIPPGAVLSETQYF. The CDR3 DNA reads TGCAGTGCTATACCACCCGGGGCAGTACTATCGGAGACCCAGTACTTC.

Ten or more counts support this clonotype. The J gene is TRBJ1-2, the V gene TRBV7-9, with no clear D. This CDR3 has 17 amino acids. Germline values: CDR1 SEHNR, CDR2 FQNEAQ (reference sequence). Trimming took 3 bases from V and 1 from J, leaving 18 bases between them. The CDR3 coding sequence is TGTGCCAGCAGCTTCGAACCCGGCAGCCATAATAACTATGGCTACACCTTC. It codes for CASSFEPGSHNNYGYTF. The whole variable domain, filled in from reference TRBV7-9 and TRBJ1-2, reads DTGVSQNPRHKITKRGQNVTFRCDPISEHNRLYWYRQTLGQGPEFLTYFQNEAQLEKSRLLSDRFSAERPKGSFSTLEIQRTEQGDSAMYLCASSFEPGSHNNYGYTFGSGTRLTVV.

This clonotype came up a few times. This chain joins TRBV20-1 and TRBJ2-3, with 9 nucleotides matching TRBD2. V was clipped by 3 bases and J by 5 bases; unmatched bases: 0. The CDR3 length is 12 residues. Per germline, CDR1 DFQATT and CDR2 SNEGSKA (reference sequence). CDR3 in amino acids: CSARREGDTQYF. CDR3 coding DNA: TGCAGTGCTAGGCGGGAGGGAGATACGCAGTATTTT.

Comments on this clonotype: This may stem from a read error, because a much larger clone lies one nucleotide away. V is TRBV12-3 or TRBV12-4 and J is TRBJ2-7; TRBD2 might be the D (6 bases). The CDR3 is made up of 15 amino acids. CDR3 DNA sequence: TGTACCAGCAGTCCCCTAGGCGGGGCGACAAGGGAGCAGTACTTC. Translating it yields CTSSPLGGATREQYF.

The J gene is TRBJ2-1, the V gene TRBV20-1, with 11 nucleotides matching TRBD2. V lost 3 bases, J lost 4 bases, and 8 bases stayed unmatched. Germline values: CDR1 DFQATT, CDR2 SNEGSKA (reference sequence). The CDR3 is made up of 16 amino acids. CDR3 coding DNA: TGCAGTGCTAGCCCCTTAGCGGGAGGGTATTACAATGAGCAGTTCTTC. Its protein product is CSASPLAGGYYNEQFF.

The sample holds many counts of this clonotype. The chain employs TRBV5-1 and TRBJ2-2; 8 bases fit TRBD2. Germline lookup yields CDR1 SGHRS and CDR2 YFSETQ. Trimming took 2 bases from V and 4 from J; bases not matched to a gene: 4. The CDR3 runs 15 residues. The CDR3 bases are TGCGCCAGCAGCTTCTTCAGCGGGAGCACCGGGGAGCTGTTTTTT. Encoded protein: CASSFFSGSTGELFF.

This clonotype was picked up many times. The rearrangement uses TRBV2 and TRBJ2-7; TRBD2 agrees at 14 bases. The CDR3 is made up of 13 amino acids. After removal of 6 bases from V and 6 bases from J, the junction contained 1 base not matched to a gene. Germline CDR1 SNHLY, CDR2 FYNNEI. CDR3: CASSGLAGGEQYF. CDR3 nucleotide sequence: TGTGCCAGCAGCGGACTAGCGGGAGGCGAGCAGTACTTC. The variable domain in full, completed from reference TRBV2 and TRBJ2-7, reads EPEVTQTPSHQVTQMGQEVILRCVPISNHLYFYWYRQILGQKVEFLVSFYNNEISEKSEIFDDQFSVERPDGSNFTLKIRSTKLEDSAMYFCASSGLAGGEQYFGPGTRLTVT.

Judged by abundance, this clonotype is medium-sized. This sequence joins TRBV10-3 and TRBJ2-5, with TRBD1 matching over 7 bases. The V and J ends lost 5 bases and 5 bases, in that order; junction bases with no gene match: 11. Germline CDR1 and CDR2: ENHRY and SYGVKD. This CDR3 is built from 15 residues. CDR3 nucleotides: TGTGCCATCAGTCGAAAGGGGGCCGGCGGGGAGACCCAGTACTTC. It encodes CAISRKGAGGETQYF.

In this sample, this clonotype turned up a few times. This sequence joins TRBV5-4 and TRBJ2-1; 14 positions agree with TRBD2. The germline CDR1 and CDR2 sequences are SGHNT and YYREEE (reference sequence). This CDR3 is 17 amino acids long. Trimming took 6 bases from V and 8 from J; bases not matched to a gene: 13. The CDR3: CASKGLAGVSTLDEQFF. The CDR3 DNA is TGTGCCAGCAAGGGACTAGCGGGAGTATCTACTCTGGATGAGCAGTTCTTC.